The sequence of this TCR beta chain was determined in a study of T cells in Graves' hyperthyroidism and ophthalmopathy. This clonotype was seen a few times. What was amplified from RNA transcripts were TCR beta CDR3 regions. The TCR CDR3 was amplified in a first-round RT-PCR using the HTBI primer set. TCRdb passed the multiplex PCR reads through MiXCR, listing each CDR3 protein once. The sample shows under 500,000 distinct CDR3 sequences, about 14% of them seen only once. With V trimmed by 8 bases and J by 6 bases, 6 bases remained unmatched. CDR3 size: 12 residues. Germline values: CDR1 SQVTM, CDR2 ANQGSEA.

Sequencing used blood. The receptor comes from a man between 45 and 60 years old with Graves' ophthalmopathy. The chain uses TRBV29-1 and TRBJ1-2; 10 positions agree with TRBD1. For the CDR3, the DNA is TGCAGCTCACGGGACAGGGGCAATGGCTACACCTTC. This translates into CSSRDRGNGYTF.